Below are 8 T cell receptor beta chains sequenced from a single sample in a study of blood T cell repertoires in COVID-19. Measured with immunoSEQ multiplex PCR; TCRdb has only the in-frame clones, and not every one. Of roughly 180,000 clones in the sample, more than 70% were seen once. The sequencing sample was made of PBMCs or T cells enriched from blood (not recorded which). The receptors stem from a man in his 60s who had recovered from COVID-19.

The rearrangement joins TRBV7-2 to TRBJ1-1, with D possibly being TRBD1 (6 bases). Germline CDR1 SGHTA, CDR2 FQGNSA. V was cut by 4 bases and J by 4 bases, with 13 bases left in between. The CDR3 is 14 residues long. In nucleotides, the CDR3 is TGTGCCAGCAGCTCCACAGGGTCTAGCACTGAAGCTTTCTTT. This codes for CASSSTGSSTEAFF.

The CDR3 DNA reads TGTGCCAATCGCAGGGCCACTGAAGCTTTCTTT. Translating gives CANRRATEAFF. The genes are TRBV11-3 and TRBJ1-1, with D perhaps matching TRBD1 (5 bases). The V end lost 10 bases, the J end lost 4 bases, and 10 bases lay between the germline ends. Germline V CDR1 and CDR2: SGHNT, YENEEA. The CDR3 is 11 residues long.

The chain couples TRBV2 to TRBJ2-6; 8 nucleotides agree with TRBD1. This CDR3 spans 17 amino acids. Germline-derived CDR1 and CDR2 are SNHLY and FYNNEI. With V trimmed by 6 bases and J by 1 base, 8 bases remained unmatched. The CDR3 coding sequence is TGTGCCAGCAGGGCGGACAGGGTGAGGTCTGGGGCCAACGTCCTGACTTTC. Protein product: CASRADRVRSGANVLTF.

A few counts support this clone. The chain joins TRBV5-1 to TRBJ1-1; maybe TRBD1 (6 bases). V gave up 0 bases and J gave up 11 bases, with 20 bases separating them. The germline V gene has CDR1 SGHRS and CDR2 YFSETQ. The CDR3 sequence is 15 residues long. The chain's CDR3 is CASSLEAGHIPRAFF. The CDR3, as DNA: TGCGCCAGCAGCTTGGAAGCGGGACACATCCCTAGGGCTTTCTTT.

This clone was seen more than once but under ten times. The V and J genes are TRBV25-1 and TRBJ2-1, with 7 bases that match TRBD1. V trimming: 4 bases; J trimming: 2 bases; junction bases outside the gene matches: 8. The CDR3 has 16 residues. Germline V lookup: CDR1 MGHDK, CDR2 SYGVNS. CDR3 bases: TGTGCCAGCAGTGGATCTCGACAGGGTCCCTACAATGAGCAGTTCTTC. Amino acids: CASSGSRQGPYNEQFF.

The chain combines TRBV19 with TRBJ2-7; 10 bases are a match to TRBD1. The CDR3 runs 14 residues. The V gene's germline CDR1 is LNHDA and CDR2 SQIVND (reference sequence). Trimming removed 4 bases from V and 3 bases from J; junction bases left unmatched: 3. The CDR3 loop is CASSKGQGGYEQYF. CDR3 bases: TGTGCCAGTAGTAAAGGACAGGGGGGCTACGAGCAGTACTTC.

The V and J genes are TRBV2 and TRBJ2-2; TRBD2 matches 10 bases. The CDR3 spans 16 residues. Germline CDR1 SNHLY, CDR2 FYNNEI. Trimming at V came to 2 bases and at J to 6 bases, leaving 6 bases not matched to a gene. For the CDR3, the DNA is TGTGCCAGCAGTGAAAGGGGACTAGCGCTATCCGGGGAGCTGTTTTTT. It specifies CASSERGLALSGELFF.

The chain recombines TRBV15 with TRBJ2-4; D is ambiguous. Trimming cost V 3 bases and J 6 bases, with 12 bases left between them. Germline V gene sequence: CDR1 LNHNV, CDR2 YYDKDF (reference sequence). The CDR3 is 14 amino acids. The CDR3 region has the DNA TGTGCCACCAGCAGTGAGGAAAGTGGAAACATTCAGTACTTC. It encodes CATSSEESGNIQYF.